This T cell receptor (beta chain) stems from a study of human T cells and chemical hapten exposure. The library tagged individual cDNA molecules with unique molecular identifiers. From the RACE reads, TCRdb called clonotypes with MiXCR, one entry per CDR3 protein. This sample has tens of thousands of distinct CDR3 sequences, with about 10% found just once. Specified time point: patch test 2, 6 weeks after DPC sensitization. Treatment: therapeutic diphenylcyclopropenone sensitization with weekly scalp DPC. Those who donated were patients with alopecia, 18 to 70 years of age, and suitable for DPC. V was cut by 8 bases and J by 4 bases, with 7 bases left in between. Germline V CDR1 and CDR2: SEHNR, FQNEAQ (reference sequence). The CDR3 sequence is 11 residues long. With regard to this clonotype: The antigen is not known.

Broader study findings: The study found expanded TCRs formed significantly more large CDR3 similarity clusters than controls.

The receptor's source is a woman aged 45-65 years with alopecia areata. Some clones in this sample may be carry-over from other donors' samples. This specimen was whole blood, taken in connection with sensitization to the hapten diphenylcyclopropenone (DPC). The chain carries TRBV7-9 and TRBJ2-3; D gene unclear. The CDR3 DNA is TGTGCCAGCGGGCGCGCAGATACGCAGTATTTT. This gives the protein CASGRADTQYF.